The rows below give T cell receptor beta chains drawn from one sample of a study of T cell responses to AZD1222 COVID-19 vaccine. Using immunoSEQ multiplex PCR, the repertoire was profiled, and TCRdb retains in-frame clones only, with some absent. The data contain about 59,000 clones, 89% of them singletons. Sequences were derived from peripheral blood, sampled 28 days after the second AZD1222 dose. The receptors come from an adult who received the AZD1222 COVID-19 vaccine. Both conserved end residues are part of each CDR3.

TRBV10-3 | CAISESKGSHGYTF
TRBV27 | CASSFSLEGGKLFF
TRBV5-4 | CASSPGQVYGYTF
TRBV28 | CASSLGGYSNQPQHF
TRBV18 | CASSPSGASDTQYF
TRBV6-5 | CASSWHRGQTEAFF
TRBV2 | CASEEGGISYNSPLHF
TRBV2 | CASSEGVPREQYF
TRBV11-2 | CASSLVGEGNSPLHF
TRBV3-1/TRBV3-2 | CASSPGTANYGYTF
TRBV12-3/TRBV12-4 | CASSTPGETQYF
TRBV27 | CASSSRLAANEQFF
TRBV6-2/TRBV6-3 | CASSLTAQTSGRVRFETQYF
TRBV19 | CASTTWGGINEQFF
TRBV4-3 | CASSQTHSYEQYF
TRBV9 | CASSVGQTNYGYTF
TRBV7-9 | CASSLRGRGNTIYF
TRBV5-4 | CASSGGQGFSYEQYF
TRBV19 | CASSRRKGQEAFF
TRBV28 | CASSLSGTSGSYEQYF
TRBV4-1 | CASSQEGSRERHNEQFF
TRBV11-2 | CASSLVQGQNIQYF
TRBV7-2 | CASSLAGINEQFF
TRBV7-2 | CASSRGDSLGRGTQYF
TRBV10-1 | CASSESGAGELFF
TRBV6-5 | CASTDSHGHGNTIYF
TRBV28 | CASGQGYNQPQHF
TRBV7-2 | CASSLNSHTGELFF
TRBV5-1 | CASSIRGSTNEKLFF
TRBV11-2 | CASSKSRGGGEKLFF
TRBV5-4 | CASSFKRQGSTDTQYF
TRBV2 | CASSPRTGGRNEQFF
TRBV15 | CATSRDSEKLFF
TRBV21-1 | CASSKAEGGDTGELFF
TRBV7-7 | CASSPPGWDSPLHF
TRBV9 | CASSVATGRTDTQYF
TRBV4-1 | CASSPTDNYEQYF
TRBV4-2 | CASSREGVNQPQHF
TRBV12-3/TRBV12-4 | CASNSGADNEQFF
TRBV9 | CASSVGPSGGYQTEQYF
TRBV28 | CASRSGQRSGTF
TRBV9 | CASSVEMDRQFF
TRBV5-1 | CASSPPGGRWDYEQYF
TRBV4-3 | CASSQGGPAENYGYTF
TRBV5-6 | CASSLTVGEQFF
TRBV6-5 | CASSYTGDSNQPQHF